Only a few counts were recorded for the clone carrying this T cell receptor beta chain. This sample was included in a study of blood T cells in healthy people across ages. The wider study: With template switching, about one barcoded beta molecule was captured per two T cells.

A second PCR, run for roughly 7 to 12 cycles, used a sample-barcoded 5' primer plus a J-beta primer mix. The template-switch adaptor, which had 12 random nucleotides, put a tag on each cDNA molecule. TCRdb processed the 5' RACE reads anew with MiXCR; each CDR3 protein has one entry. The table shows 450,000 to 650,000 distinct CDR3 sequences, with nearly 25% occurring only once. The CDR3 runs 14 residues. CDR1 and CDR2 from the germline V gene are MNHEY and SVGEGT. V gave up 0 bases and J gave up 1 base, with 7 bases separating them. The data also belong to a second study, concerning T cells of mothers and their children. That investigation notes: Related and unrelated pairs show similar shaping of TCR recombination output by thymic selection.

The TCR sequence derives from a boy younger than 18 in good health. The chain recombines TRBV6-2 or TRBV6-3 with TRBJ2-7, with D uncertain. Material: blood. The CDR3 here is CASSYSVTSYEQYF. The CDR3 region has the DNA TGTGCCAGCAGTTACTCGGTGACATCCTACGAGCAGTACTTC.